This is a list of T cell receptor beta chains from one sample in a study. TCRdb recomputed calls from the multiplex PCR reads with MiXCR, one row per CDR3 protein. The repertoire holds fewer than 1,000 distinct CDR3 sequences, with approximately 2.6% as singletons. The sequenced material came from Tregs sorted from blood. These TCRs come from a female donor with breast cancer. CDR3s include the opening cysteine and the closing phenylalanine or tryptophan. A D gene is named only where the DNA matches it firmly. Size is stated as once, few, many, or a class for an expanded clone.

v_call	d_call	clone_size	j_call	cdr3_aa	cdr3_nt
TRBV12-3/TRBV12-4	NA	large	TRBJ1-2	CASSIQGGYGYTF	TGTGCCAGCAGTATACAGGGCGGCTATGGCTACACCTTC
TRBV12-3/TRBV12-4	NA	medium-sized	TRBJ1-2	CASSSPTGRSYTF	TGTGCCAGCAGTTCTCCTACGGGACGCTCCTACACCTTC
TRBV12-3/TRBV12-4	TRBD1	medium-sized	TRBJ1-2	CASSRRTGGIIGYTF	TGTGCCAGCAGTAGACGGACAGGAGGTATAATTGGCTACACCTTC
TRBV12-3/TRBV12-4	TRBD1	large	TRBJ1-2	CASSLGYRGSGYTF	TGTGCCAGCAGTTTAGGGTACAGGGGAAGTGGCTACACCTTC
TRBV12-3/TRBV12-4	NA	large	TRBJ1-2	CASGSRLSDGYTF	TGTGCCAGCGGGTCGAGACTCTCGGATGGCTACACCTTC
TRBV12-3/TRBV12-4	NA	medium-sized	TRBJ1-2	CASSDQNYGYTF	TGTGCCAGCTCAGACCAAAACTATGGCTACACCTTC
TRBV12-3/TRBV12-4	NA	medium-sized	TRBJ1-2	CASSFSHRSNYGYTF	TGTGCCAGCAGTTTCTCGCACAGATCTAACTATGGCTACACCTTC
TRBV12-3/TRBV12-4	NA	medium-sized	TRBJ1-2	CASSLGTYGYTF	TGTGCCAGCAGTTTAGGGACATATGGCTACACCTTC
TRBV12-3/TRBV12-4	NA	large	TRBJ1-2	CASSMHSSNYGYTF	TGTGCCAGCAGCATGCACAGTTCTAACTATGGCTACACCTTC
TRBV12-3/TRBV12-4	NA	medium-sized	TRBJ1-2	CASSRGRDYGYTF	TGTGCCAGCAGTCGAGGACGGGACTATGGCTACACCTTC
TRBV12-3/TRBV12-4	NA	many	TRBJ1-2	CASGWAHRGYTF	TGTGCCAGCGGGTGGGCTCATCGGGGCTACACCTTC
TRBV12-3/TRBV12-4	NA	medium-sized	TRBJ1-2	CASSPGDYGYTF	TGTGCCAGCAGTCCAGGGGACTATGGCTACACCTTC
TRBV12-3/TRBV12-4	NA	few	TRBJ1-2	CASKRQGDYGYTF	TGTGCCAGCAAGCGGCAGGGTGACTATGGCTACACCTTC
TRBV12-3/TRBV12-4	NA	large	TRBJ1-2	CASSLEGGAHTF	TGTGCCAGCAGTTTAGAAGGAGGGGCCCACACCTTC
TRBV12-3/TRBV12-4	TRBD1	medium-sized	TRBJ1-2	CASSPKTTGREAGYTF	TGTGCCAGCAGTCCCAAGACGACAGGGCGGGAGGCTGGCTACACCTTC
TRBV12-3/TRBV12-4	NA	medium-sized	TRBJ1-2	CASSFREGYGYTF	TGTGCCAGCAGTTTTAGGGAGGGATATGGCTACACCTTC
TRBV12-3/TRBV12-4	NA	medium-sized	TRBJ1-2	CASSPAVQVPTYGYTF	TGTGCCAGCAGCCCCGCAGTTCAGGTTCCGACCTATGGCTACACCTTC
TRBV12-3/TRBV12-4	NA	large	TRBJ1-2	CATSIKGPIYGYTF	TGTGCCACCTCTATTAAGGGACCAATCTATGGCTACACCTTC
TRBV12-3/TRBV12-4	NA	medium-sized	TRBJ1-2	CASSRAPNYGYTF	TGTGCCTCCTCTCGGGCGCCTAACTATGGCTACACCTTC
TRBV12-3/TRBV12-4	NA	medium-sized	TRBJ1-2	CASSSGIYGYTF	TGTGCCAGCAGTTCAGGAATCTATGGCTACACCTTC
TRBV12-3/TRBV12-4	TRBD1	medium-sized	TRBJ1-2	CASSPTAGQGGFNDGYTF	TGTGCCAGCAGCCCAACCGCGGGACAGGGAGGATTCAATGATGGCTACACCTTC
TRBV12-3/TRBV12-4	TRBD1	large	TRBJ1-2	CASSFRTRTGTPNYGYTF	TGTGCCAGCAGTTTTCGGACCCGGACAGGGACCCCTAACTATGGCTACACCTTC
TRBV12-3/TRBV12-4	NA	medium-sized	TRBJ1-2	CASSLLVGYGYTF	TGTGCCAGCAGTTTATTAGTGGGATATGGCTACACCTTC
TRBV12-3/TRBV12-4	NA	large	TRBJ1-2	CASRNRQLRGGYTF	TGTGCCAGCAGAAACAGACAACTTAGGGGTGGCTACACCTTC
TRBV12-5	NA	few	TRBJ1-2	CASGQQNYGYTF	TGTGCTAGTGGCCAACAAAACTATGGCTACACCTTC
TRBV12-3/TRBV12-4	NA	medium-sized	TRBJ1-2	CASSFREINGYTF	TGTGCCAGCAGTTTCAGGGAAATTAATGGCTACACCTTC
TRBV12-3/TRBV12-4	NA	medium-sized	TRBJ1-2	CASSLSGRGYTF	TGTGCCAGCAGTTTATCAGGTCGCGGCTACACCTTC
TRBV12-3/TRBV12-4	NA	medium-sized	TRBJ1-2	CASSFQGNYGYTF	TGTGCCAGCAGTTTTCAAGGAAACTATGGCTACACCTTC
TRBV12-3/TRBV12-4	NA	medium-sized	TRBJ1-2	CASSRTDANYGYTF	TGTGCCAGCAGCCGGACAGATGCTAACTATGGCTACACCTTC